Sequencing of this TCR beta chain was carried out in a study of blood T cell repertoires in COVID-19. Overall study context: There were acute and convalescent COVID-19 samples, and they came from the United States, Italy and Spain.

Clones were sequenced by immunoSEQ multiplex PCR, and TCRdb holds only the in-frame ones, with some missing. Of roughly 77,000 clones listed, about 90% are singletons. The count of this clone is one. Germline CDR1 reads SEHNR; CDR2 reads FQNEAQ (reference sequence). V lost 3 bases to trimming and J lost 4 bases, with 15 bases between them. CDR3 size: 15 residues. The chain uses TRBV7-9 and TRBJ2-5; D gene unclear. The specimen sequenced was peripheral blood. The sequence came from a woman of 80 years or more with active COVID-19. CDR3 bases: TGTGCCAGCAGCTTCGCTGGATCGAGAGGAGAGACCCAGTACTTC. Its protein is CASSFAGSRGETQYF.